Below, 9 T cell receptor beta chains from the same sample are listed, as sequenced in a study of radiotherapy plus CTLA-4 blockade in lung cancer. The method was immunoSEQ multiplex PCR; TCRdb's version includes in-frame clones alone and lacks a portion of them. The sample records fewer than 90,000 clones, roughly 80% being singletons. The material sequenced was peripheral blood, taken from a patient treated with radiotherapy plus ipilimumab. The source of these receptors is a human donor with non-small cell lung cancer who had stable disease on radiotherapy plus ipilimumab.

About this clone itself: The junction differs from germline at one of its ends, possibly a read error. The J gene is TRBJ2-2, the V gene TRBV6-1, with D perhaps TRBD1 (6 bases). Germline V gene lookup returns CDR1 MNHNS and CDR2 SASEGT. The CDR3 has 15 residues. The CDR3 DNA reads as TGTGCCAGCAGTGTTCTAGGACAGAACCCCGGGGAGCTGTTTTTT. It yields the protein CASSVLGQNPGELFF.

This clone was detected only once. The chain is built from TRBV5-1 and TRBJ1-1; unclear D gene. Germline V gives CDR1 SGHRS, CDR2 YFSETQ. The CDR3 is 14 amino acids. Trimming took off 1 base at V and 1 base at J, with 8 bases between the two ends. Written as DNA, the CDR3 is TGCGCCAGCAGCTTGCGGCCGGCGAACACTGAAGCTTTCTTT. Protein: CASSLRPANTEAFF. The whole variable domain, remainder taken from reference TRBV5-1 and TRBJ1-1, is KAGVTQTPRYLIKTRGQQVTLSCSPISGHRSVSWYQQTPGQGLQFLFEYFSETQRNKGNFPGRFSGRQFSNSRSEMNVSTLELGDSALYLCASSLRPANTEAFFGQGTRLTVV.

The chain joins TRBV27 to TRBJ1-2; 7 bases are a match to TRBD1. Germline CDR1 MNHEY, CDR2 SMNVEV (reference sequence). V lost 5 bases and J lost 8; bases outside the gene matches: 8. The CDR3 runs 13 residues. CDR3 residues: CASSHDRDGGYTF. The CDR3 DNA is TGTGCCAGCAGTCACGACAGGGATGGCGGCTACACCTTC.

The chain recombines TRBV18 with TRBJ2-5, with D perhaps TRBD1 or TRBD2 (5 bases each). The CDR3 extends over 14 amino acids. The V end lost 6 bases, the J end lost 2 bases, and 13 bases lay between the germline ends. The germline V gene has CDR1 KGHSH and CDR2 LQKENI. CDR3 coding DNA: TGTGCCAGCTCCCTCACGGGGCTACAAGAGACCCAGTACTTC. It yields the protein CASSLTGLQETQYF.

J is TRBJ1-2 and V is TRBV15; tentative D call: TRBD1 (5 bases). The CDR3 has 14 residues. In germline, CDR1 is LNHNV, CDR2 YYDKDF (reference sequence). The V end was cut by 3 bases, the J end by 4 bases, with 12 bases between. CDR3 amino acids: CATSSLGGGYGYTF. The CDR3 nucleotides read TGTGCCACCAGCAGTCTGGGGGGGGGCTATGGCTACACCTTC.

This rearrangement joins TRBV29-1 to TRBJ2-7, with a possible D match to TRBD1 (6 bases). V lost 2 bases and J 2 bases, leaving 16 bases between the germline ends. CDR1 SQVTM and CDR2 ANQGSEA come from the germline V gene. There are 15 residues in the CDR3. Written as DNA, the CDR3 is TGCAGCGTTGAACCCCGGGACAAATACCCCTACGAGCAGTACTTC. Protein: CSVEPRDKYPYEQYF.

This clone was found a few times. The chain recombines TRBV5-4 with TRBJ1-3; 8 bases agree with TRBD1. Trimming cost V 4 bases and J 4 bases; bases outside gene matches: 4. Germline values: CDR1 SGHNT, CDR2 YYREEE (reference sequence). This CDR3 is built from 14 residues. CDR3: CASSLDRGGNTIYF. The CDR3 nucleotides are TGTGCCAGCAGCCTTGACAGGGGAGGAAACACCATATATTTT.

This chain connects TRBV5-6 to TRBJ2-1, with 9 bases fitting TRBD1. This CDR3 comprises 15 residues. Germline V gives CDR1 SGHDT, CDR2 YYEEEE. The ends lost 4 bases at V and 2 bases at J; junction bases unmatched: 4. The CDR3 loop reads CASSAGQGAYNEQFF. The CDR3 DNA follows: TGTGCCAGCAGCGCGGGACAGGGTGCCTACAATGAGCAGTTCTTC.

V usage is TRBV28 and J usage is TRBJ2-3; D unresolved. CDR1 is MDHEN, CDR2 SYDVKM, per germline. This CDR3 spans 15 amino acids. V dropped 6 bases and J dropped 6 bases, with 19 bases sitting between them. CDR3 amino acids: CASSTHPPSPDTQYF. In DNA, the CDR3 is TGTGCCAGCAGCACCCACCCCCCTTCCCCGGATACGCAGTATTTT.